The present entry profiles one T cell receptor beta chain with its context. Its antigen is unknown. This CDR3 region has 14 residues. The V end was cut by 2 bases, the J end by 3 bases, with 11 bases between. From germline, CDR1 is MNHEY and CDR2 SVGEGT. The data were taken from a study of T cells after yellow fever vaccination. Study-wide results and limits: FACS-sorted repertoires could contain abundant clonotypes contaminating from the bulk population. Booster samples showed a return of most primary-vaccination clones (roughly 96% CD4, 85% to 90% CD8).

The 5'RACE template-switching step produced TCR cDNA and added a universal primer site and UMIs. TCRdb reprocessed the 5' RACE reads with MiXCR, giving one entry per CDR3 protein. Seen here are 610,000 or so distinct CDR3 sequences, around 12% observed once, and the top ten hold more than 13%. This TCR derives from a man under 40 who received the YFV17D yellow fever vaccine. This material consisted of PBMCs, taken on the day of the yellow fever booster vaccination. This sequence joins TRBV6-2 or TRBV6-3 and TRBJ2-7; D might be TRBD1 (6 bases). CDR3 DNA sequence: TGTGCCAGCAGTTACCAGGGGCAAATCTACGAGCAGTACTTC. Its translation: CASSYQGQIYEQYF.